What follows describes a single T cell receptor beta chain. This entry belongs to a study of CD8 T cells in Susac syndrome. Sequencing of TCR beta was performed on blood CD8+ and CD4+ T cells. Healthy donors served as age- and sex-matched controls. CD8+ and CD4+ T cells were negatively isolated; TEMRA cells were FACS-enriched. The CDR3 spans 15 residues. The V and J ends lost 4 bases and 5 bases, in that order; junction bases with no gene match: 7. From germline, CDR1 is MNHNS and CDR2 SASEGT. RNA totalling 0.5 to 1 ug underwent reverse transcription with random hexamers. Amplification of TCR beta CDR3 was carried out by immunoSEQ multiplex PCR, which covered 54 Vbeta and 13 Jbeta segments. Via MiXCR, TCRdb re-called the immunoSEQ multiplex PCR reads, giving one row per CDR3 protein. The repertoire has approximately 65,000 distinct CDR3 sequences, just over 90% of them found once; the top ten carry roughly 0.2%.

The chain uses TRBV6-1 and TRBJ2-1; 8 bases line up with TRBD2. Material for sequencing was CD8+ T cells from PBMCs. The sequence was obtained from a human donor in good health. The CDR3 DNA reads TGTGCCAGCAGTGTCTTGCGGGGGGACAACAATGAGCAGTTCTTC. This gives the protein CASSVLRGDNNEQFF.